The 13 T cell receptor beta chains below all came from one sample that was sequenced in a study of Ad26.COV2.S vaccination and SARS-CoV-2 variants. The sample's treatment: around 19 received Ad26.COV2.S at low or high dose, single or two shots; roughly five received placebo; per-sample allocation not given. After the first vaccine or placebo injection, samples were drawn on day 63. Sequencing used immunoSEQ multiplex PCR; TCRdb keeps in-frame clones, though not all of them. The sample lists some 290,000 clones; just over 85% were seen once. The sample was peripheral blood, taken in a trial of Ad26.COV2.S vaccine versus placebo. All receptors come from a person aged 18 to 59 who received the Ad26.COV2.S COVID-19 vaccine or a placebo.

The chain carries TRBV4-1 and TRBJ2-7; possibly TRBD2 for D (7 bases). Trimming took off 1 base at V and 7 bases at J, with 17 bases between the two ends. The CDR3 loop spans 15 amino acids. Germline-derived CDR1 and CDR2 are MGHRA and YSYEKL. For the CDR3, the DNA is TGCGCCAGCAGCCAAGTCCAAGGGAGGGGGGATGAGCAGTACTTC. It yields the protein CASSQVQGRGDEQYF.

The rearrangement uses TRBV4-3 and TRBJ1-1; no definite D call. This CDR3 comprises 13 residues. Germline V gene data show CDR1 as LGHNA and CDR2 as YSLEER. Trimming removed 3 bases from V and 2 bases from J, with 7 bases in between. The CDR3 sequence is CASSQASNTEAFF. CDR3 coding DNA: TGCGCCAGCAGCCAGGCCTCCAACACTGAAGCTTTCTTT.

This clone was counted a single time. The V gene is TRBV6-1, the J gene TRBJ2-1; no clear D. The V gene lost 2 bases and the J gene lost 10 bases, with 6 bases spanning the gap. The germline CDR1 and CDR2 sequences are MNHNS and SASEGT. This CDR3 is built from 11 residues. The CDR3 DNA follows: TGTGCCAGCAGTGAACTAAAGGAGCAGTTCTTC. The encoded protein is CASSELKEQFF.

The chain uses TRBV3-1 (or the pseudogene TRBV3-2) and TRBJ1-4; no definite D call. Germline V CDR1 and CDR2: LGHDT, YNNKEL (reference sequence). The CDR3 spans 14 residues. Trimming cost V 0 bases and J 10 bases, with 12 bases left between them. CDR3 loop: CASSQDPGLGKLFF. CDR3 nucleotides: TGTGCCAGCAGCCAAGACCCGGGGTTGGGAAAACTGTTTTTT.

The chain uses TRBV29-1 and TRBJ2-5; D unresolved. CDR3 length: 12 amino acids. Per germline, CDR1 SQVTM and CDR2 ANQGSEA. V gave up 3 bases and J gave up 1 base, with 6 bases separating them. The DNA of the CDR3 is TGCAGCGTTGATCCATTCCAAGAGACCCAGTACTTC. The encoded protein is CSVDPFQETQYF.

This sequence joins TRBV9 and TRBJ2-1, with D perhaps given as TRBD1 or TRBD2 (6 bases each). Deletions cut 0 bases from V and 5 bases from J, with 18 bases between. The CDR3 consists of 17 residues. Germline V gives CDR1 SGDLS, CDR2 YYNGEE. This chain's CDR3 is CASSVVGFGGGNNEQFF. The CDR3 DNA follows: TGTGCCAGCAGCGTAGTTGGGTTTGGAGGGGGGAACAATGAGCAGTTCTTC.

This chain joins TRBV7-2 and TRBJ2-4; a weak D match, TRBD2 (5 bases). CDR3 length equals 13 residues. The V and J ends lost 4 bases and 8 bases respectively, with 12 bases between them. CDR1 and CDR2 from the germline V gene are SGHTA and FQGNSA. DNA of the CDR3: TGTGCCAGCAGCTCGGGGTCAAGGGACATTCAGTACTTC. Its translation is CASSSGSRDIQYF. Full variable domain (rest looked up from reference TRBV7-2 and TRBJ2-4): GAGVSQSPSNKVTEKGKDVELRCDPISGHTALYWYRQSLGQGLEFLIYFQGNSAPDKSGLPSDRFSAERTGGSVSTLTIQRTQQEDSAVYLCASSSGSRDIQYFGAGTRLSVL.

This rearrangement joins TRBV11-2 to TRBJ1-1; 7 bases are a match to TRBD1. The ends lost 5 bases at V and 3 bases at J; junction bases unmatched: 9. Looked up from germline, CDR1 is SGHAT and CDR2 is FQNNGV. The CDR3 consists of 15 residues. The CDR3 DNA reads as TGTGCCAGCAGCCCAGGAGAGGGGGCGGACACTGAAGCTTTCTTT. Translated: CASSPGEGADTEAFF.

The chain employs TRBV6-6 and TRBJ2-5; either TRBD1 or TRBD2 may fit D (7 bases each). CDR1 is MNHNY, CDR2 SVGAGI, per germline (reference sequence). V lost 9 bases and J 4 bases, leaving 21 bases between the germline ends. This CDR3 contains 15 residues. The CDR3 loop is CASAPSGGARETQYF. The CDR3 DNA reads TGTGCCAGTGCACCCTCAGGGGGGGCACGAGAGACCCAGTACTTC.

The chain joins TRBV10-3 to TRBJ1-1; tentative D call: TRBD1 (6 bases). CDR1 is ENHRY and CDR2 is SYGVKD in the germline V gene. This CDR3 is 16 amino acids long. Deletions cut 10 bases from V and 0 bases from J, with 21 bases between. The CDR3 here is CATRGGRSGLNTEAFF. CDR3 DNA sequence: TGTGCCACGAGGGGGGGCAGGAGTGGGCTGAACACTGAAGCTTTCTTT.

This chain uses TRBV5-1 with TRBJ2-2; 8 bases are shared with TRBD2. The CDR3 has 18 residues. Per the germline V gene, CDR1 is SGHRS and CDR2 is YFSETQ. Trimming at V came to 2 bases and at J to 3 bases, leaving 12 bases not matched to a gene. This chain's CDR3 is CASSFFQLAATDTGELFF. The CDR3 region has the DNA TGCGCCAGCAGCTTCTTCCAACTAGCGGCAACTGACACCGGGGAGCTGTTTTTT.

The V call is TRBV7-9, the J call TRBJ1-1, with D possibly TRBD1 on 6 matching bases. CDR3 length: 14 residues. CDR1 SEHNR and CDR2 FQNEAQ come from the germline V gene (reference sequence). Trimming cost V 6 bases and J 1 base, with 12 bases left between them. In nucleotides, the CDR3 is TGTGCCAGCAGGTATAAGGGGGGGAACACTGAAGCTTTCTTT. Encoded protein: CASRYKGGNTEAFF.

The chain recombines TRBV7-9 with TRBJ2-3, with 8 nucleotides matching TRBD1. CDR3 length: 15 residues. J gave up 2 bases and V 4 bases, and 5 bases lay outside the gene matches. CDR1 SEHNR and CDR2 FQNEAQ come from the germline V gene (reference sequence). The CDR3 bases are TGTGCCAGCAGCTACGGACAGGGTACCACAGATACGCAGTATTTT. Its protein product is CASSYGQGTTDTQYF.